The 4 T cell receptor beta chains below were found in one sample sequenced in a study of T cell changes during pregnancy in multiple sclerosis. Data came from immunoSEQ multiplex PCR; TCRdb stores just in-frame clones and leaves some out. Altogether 75,000 to 100,000 clones are present, about 91% being singletons, with the ten largest covering roughly 2.3%. This specimen was peripheral blood, taken after pregnancy. These receptors originate from a female donor in good health, enrolled as a control in a pregnancy study.

V is TRBV5-1 and J is TRBJ2-3, with D uncertain. Germline V gene lookup returns CDR1 SGHRS and CDR2 YFSETQ. CDR3 length equals 13 residues. V shed 7 bases and J shed 0 bases, with 9 bases lying between them. The DNA of the CDR3 is TGCGCCAGCGGGCACTTAAGCACAGATACGCAGTATTTT. This codes for CASGHLSTDTQYF.

The chain combines TRBV2 with TRBJ1-5; D not resolved. The V end was cut by 6 bases, the J end by 0 bases, with 6 bases between. Germline CDR1 reads SNHLY; CDR2 reads FYNNEI. The CDR3 spans 13 residues. The CDR3 DNA sequence: TGTGCCAGCAGAACCTATAGCAATCAGCCCCAGCATTTT. This codes for CASRTYSNQPQHF. The full variable domain, its missing parts supplied by reference TRBV2 and TRBJ1-5, is EPEVTQTPSHQVTQMGQEVILRCVPISNHLYFYWYRQILGQKVEFLVSFYNNEISEKSEIFDDQFSVERPDGSNFTLKIRSTKLEDSAMYFCASRTYSNQPQHFGDGTRLSIL.

This clone has more than one count but fewer than ten. CDR3 nucleotides: TGTGCCTGGAGTAGGTTAGCGGAGACCGGGGAGCTGTTTTTT. This gives the protein CAWSRLAETGELFF. V gene TRBV30 combines with J gene TRBJ2-2, with a possible D match to TRBD2 (6 bases). Germline V gene data show CDR1 as GTSNPN and CDR2 as SVGIG (reference sequence). V lost 2 bases to trimming and J lost 5 bases, with 12 bases between them. This CDR3 contains 14 residues.

This chain connects TRBV9 to TRBJ2-7; 15 bases are shared with TRBD2. Germline V gene lookup returns CDR1 SGDLS and CDR2 YYNGEE. CDR3 length: 17 residues. V trimming: 3 bases; J trimming: 2 bases; junction bases outside the gene matches: 6. The CDR3 here is CASSAGTSGGSPYEQYF. In nucleotides, the CDR3 is TGTGCCAGCAGCGCCGGGACTAGCGGGGGGTCCCCCTACGAGCAGTACTTC.